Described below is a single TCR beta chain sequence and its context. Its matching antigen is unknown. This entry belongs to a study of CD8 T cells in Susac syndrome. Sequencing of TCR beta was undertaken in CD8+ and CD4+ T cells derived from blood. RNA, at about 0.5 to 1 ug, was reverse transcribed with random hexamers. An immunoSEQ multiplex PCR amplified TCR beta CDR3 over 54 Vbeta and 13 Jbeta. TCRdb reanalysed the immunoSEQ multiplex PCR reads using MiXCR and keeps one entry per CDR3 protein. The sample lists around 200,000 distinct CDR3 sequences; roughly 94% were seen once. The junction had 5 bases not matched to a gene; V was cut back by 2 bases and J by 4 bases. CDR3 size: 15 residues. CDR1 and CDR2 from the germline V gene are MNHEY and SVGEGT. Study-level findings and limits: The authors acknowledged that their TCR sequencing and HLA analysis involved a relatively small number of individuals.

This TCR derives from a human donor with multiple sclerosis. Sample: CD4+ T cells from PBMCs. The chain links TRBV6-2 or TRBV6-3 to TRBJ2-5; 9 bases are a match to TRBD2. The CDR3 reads CASSYGVAGAETQYF. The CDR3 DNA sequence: TGTGCCAGCAGTTACGGAGTAGCGGGGGCAGAGACCCAGTACTTC.